This is a list of T cell receptor beta chains from one sample in a study of T cell responses to AZD1222 COVID-19 vaccine. The table came from immunoSEQ multiplex PCR; TCRdb's copy has only in-frame clones and leaves some out. The table has more than 150,000 clones, 80% to 95% seen once. The sample in question was peripheral blood, obtained on day 0 of AZD1222 vaccination. Source of these receptors: an adult in good health. The CDR3 runs from the conserved cysteine through the conserved F or W. The D gene is left open where the match is weak.

j_call d_call v_call cdr3_aa cdr3_nt
TRBJ2-5 - TRBV5-1 CASSRMTGAQETQYF TGCGCCAGCAGTCGAATGACAGGCGCCCAAGAGACCCAGTACTTC
TRBJ1-2 - TRBV30 CAWSDLANYGYTF TGTGCCTGGAGTGACTTAGCTAACTATGGCTACACCTTC
TRBJ2-1 - TRBV7-2 CASSLYVEQFF TGTGCCAGCAGCTTATACGTTGAGCAGTTCTTC
TRBJ2-3 - TRBV3-1/TRBV3-2 CASSLSTDTQYF TGTGCCAGCAGCCTGAGCACAGATACGCAGTATTTT
TRBJ1-2 - TRBV7-9 CASSLATGRDYGYTF TGTGCCAGCAGCTTAGCTACCGGGCGGGACTATGGCTACACCTTC
TRBJ1-1 - TRBV6-5 CASDGGSAAFF TGTGCCAGCGACGGAGGGTCTGCAGCTTTCTTT
TRBJ2-3 TRBD2 TRBV6-5 CASSYSLAGGTDTQYF TGTGCCAGCAGTTACTCTCTAGCGGGAGGCACAGATACGCAGTATTTT
TRBJ2-1 - TRBV10-1 CASRGGRSSYNEQFF TGCGCCAGCAGGGGTGGGCGGAGCTCCTACAATGAGCAGTTCTTC
TRBJ1-2 - TRBV7-9 CASSPGGPVYGYTF TGTGCCAGCAGCCCCGGGGGACCGGTCTATGGCTACACCTTC
TRBJ2-5 - TRBV2 CASSDRRVGVGVKTQYF TGTGCCAGCAGTGATAGGAGGGTAGGGGTGGGCGTAAAGACCCAGTACTTC